The 22 T cell receptor beta chains below come from one sample, sequenced in a study of naive and memory T cell subsets. An equimolar mix of two oligonucleotides served as the beta constant-region primer for TRBC1 and TRBC2. Four rounds of PCR amplified the ligated cDNA using nested alpha and beta constant-region primers plus SP2. TCRdb processed the UMI-ligation and nested PCR reads anew with MiXCR; each CDR3 protein has one entry. The sample consists of 95,000 to 150,000 distinct CDR3 sequences, around 35% of them appearing once. Sequencing was performed on central memory CD4+ T cells from blood. The receptors stem from a human donor in good health.

The chain employs TRBV7-9 and TRBJ2-1, with D possibly being TRBD1 or TRBD2 (5 bases each). V was trimmed by 1 base and J by 12 bases, leaving 19 bases between them. The germline V gene has CDR1 SEHNR and CDR2 FQNEAQ (reference sequence). This CDR3 region has 15 residues. CDR3 coding DNA: TGTGCCAGCAGCTTAGTGTGGGGGAGAGGCGATGTGCAGTTCTTC. It is translated as CASSLVWGRGDVQFF.

The chain carries TRBV19 and TRBJ2-1; 9 nucleotides align to TRBD2. With V trimmed by 6 bases and J by 8 bases, 11 bases remained unmatched. The CDR3 is made up of 15 amino acids. The germline V gene has CDR1 LNHDA and CDR2 SQIVND (reference sequence). The DNA for the CDR3 is TGTGCCAGTAGCGCCCTAGCGGGAAGGGAGGATGAGCAGTTCTTC. It is translated as CASSALAGREDEQFF. Together with reference TRBV19 and TRBJ2-1, the CDR3 gives the full variable domain: DGGITQSPKYLFRKEGQNVTLSCEQNLNHDAMYWYRQDPGQGLRLIYYSQIVNDFQKGDIAEGYSVSREKKESFPLTVTSAQKNPTAFYLCASSALAGREDEQFFGPGTRLTVL.

This clonotype was observed a single time. In nucleotides, the CDR3 is TGTGCCAGCAGCGTACGTCCTACACCTTCGAACACCGGGGAGCTGTTTTTT. Amino acids: CASSVRPTPSNTGELFF. V usage is TRBV9 and J usage is TRBJ2-2; D remains unclear. The V gene lost 1 base and the J gene lost 0 bases, with 13 bases spanning the gap. The CDR3 totals 17 residues. Germline V lookup: CDR1 SGDLS, CDR2 YYNGEE.

This clonotype was found a few times. This sequence joins TRBV7-9 and TRBJ2-3; 8 bases match TRBD1. The length of the CDR3 is 15 residues. Germline values: CDR1 SEHNR, CDR2 FQNEAQ (reference sequence). The ends lost 5 bases at V and 3 bases at J; junction bases unmatched: 7. The CDR3 loop is CASSVTGGKTDTQYF. Here the CDR3 DNA reads TGTGCCAGCAGCGTAACAGGGGGAAAAACAGATACGCAGTATTTT. Full variable domain (rest looked up from reference TRBV7-9 and TRBJ2-3): DTGVSQNPRHKITKRGQNVTFRCDPISEHNRLYWYRQTLGQGPEFLTYFQNEAQLEKSRLLSDRFSAERPKGSFSTLEIQRTEQGDSAMYLCASSVTGGKTDTQYFGPGTRLTVL.

The rearrangement links TRBV6-2 or TRBV6-3 to TRBJ1-1; D gene uncertain. The germline CDR1 and CDR2 sequences are MNHEY and SVGEGT. The CDR3 contains 13 residues. V gave up 5 bases and J gave up 8 bases, with 15 bases separating them. CDR3 bases: TGTGCCAGCAGTCGCCCCCAGGTGCCAGAAGCTTTCTTT. Protein product: CASSRPQVPEAFF.

The chain has TRBV6-6 and TRBJ1-5, with TRBD1 identical over 8 bases. CDR3 length: 15 residues. The ends lost 6 bases at V and 4 bases at J; junction bases unmatched: 8. Germline lookup yields CDR1 MNHNY and CDR2 SVGAGI (reference sequence). The CDR3 DNA reads as TGTGCCAGCAGAGGTGCGACAGGGGTAAATCAGCCCCAGCATTTT. Its protein is CASRGATGVNQPQHF.

This clonotype was picked up a small number of times. The chain carries TRBV20-1 and TRBJ2-3, with D perhaps TRBD2 (6 bases). This CDR3 has 15 amino acids. CDR1 DFQATT and CDR2 SNEGSKA come from the germline V gene (reference sequence). The V gene lost 0 bases and the J gene lost 1 base, with 11 bases spanning the gap. For the CDR3, the DNA is TGCAGTGCTAGAGATGGGGCGGGACGCACAGATACGCAGTATTTT. This codes for CSARDGAGRTDTQYF.

This clonotype was picked up a small number of times. The chain recombines TRBV20-1 with TRBJ2-3, with 10 bases aligning to TRBD1. Unmatched junction bases numbered 7, after V lost 3 bases and J lost 4 bases. The CDR3 has 15 residues. Per the germline V gene, CDR1 is DFQATT and CDR2 is SNEGSKA (reference sequence). The chain's CDR3 is CSASVGQGLSDTQYF. The CDR3 nucleotides are TGCAGTGCTAGTGTGGGACAGGGGTTATCAGATACGCAGTATTTT.

V usage is TRBV12-3 or TRBV12-4 and J usage is TRBJ2-2; no reliable D call. The germline V and J ends were trimmed by 6 bases and 0 bases, with 17 bases remaining between them. This CDR3 spans 17 amino acids. CDR3: CASSPRGTKANTGELFF. CDR3 sequence (DNA): TGTGCCAGCAGCCCAAGAGGAACTAAGGCGAACACCGGGGAGCTGTTTTTT.

Concerning this clonotype: The conserved phenylalanine or tryptophan is not found at the CDR3 terminus, so this likely reflects a read error. The chain joins TRBV5-5 to TRBJ2-1; TRBD2 matches at 15 bases. Germline-derived CDR1 and CDR2 are SGHKS and YYEKEE (reference sequence). J lost 8 bases, V lost 5 bases, and 11 bases had no gene match. This CDR3 has 17 amino acids. The CDR3, as DNA: TGTGCCAGCAGGTCCCCGGGACTAGCGGGAGGTGGCTATGAGCAGTTCTCC. Its translation is CASRSPGLAGGGYEQFS.

The V gene is TRBV11-2, the J gene TRBJ2-1, with no clear D. V gave up 3 bases and J gave up 5 bases, with 11 bases separating them. Germline V lookup: CDR1 SGHAT, CDR2 FQNNGV. This CDR3 region has 14 residues. CDR3 sequence: CASSLRRIDNEQFF. CDR3 bases: TGTGCCAGCAGCTTGCGGCGGATAGACAATGAGCAGTTCTTC.

The table lists this clonotype with a few counts. V gene TRBV6-5 combines with J gene TRBJ1-6, with a weak D call TRBD1 (5 bases). This CDR3 contains 14 residues. Per the germline V gene, CDR1 is MNHEY and CDR2 is SVGAGI. The V end was cut by 6 bases, the J end by 8 bases, with 14 bases between. The CDR3 sequence: CASRTGLSDSPLHF. DNA for the CDR3: TGTGCCAGCAGAACGGGACTCTCGGATTCACCCCTCCACTTT.

This rearrangement joins TRBV3-1 to TRBJ2-3; D is unresolved. CDR3 length: 11 residues. In germline, CDR1 is LGHDT, CDR2 YNNKEL (reference sequence). With 10 bases removed from V and 1 base from J, the gap between germline ends came to 6 bases. CDR3 bases: TGTGCCACACAACGCACAGATACGCAGTATTTT. It encodes CATQRTDTQYF.

A few counts support this clonotype. The V gene is TRBV28, the J gene TRBJ1-2; tentative D call: TRBD1 (6 bases). This CDR3 spans 13 amino acids. Trimming removed 6 bases from V and 8 bases from J, with 16 bases in between. Germline V gives CDR1 MDHEN, CDR2 SYDVKM. CDR3 sequence: CASSPRPGQGYTF. CDR3 DNA sequence: TGTGCCAGCAGCCCCCGTCCGGGACAAGGCTACACCTTC.

The V call is TRBV20-1, the J call TRBJ2-7; D remains unclear. The V gene's germline CDR1 is DFQATT and CDR2 SNEGSKA (reference sequence). The CDR3 spans 14 residues. V dropped 6 bases and J dropped 0 bases, with 15 bases sitting between them. The CDR3 loop is CSARSAVISYEQYF. The CDR3, as DNA: TGCAGTGCGCGGTCGGCGGTTATCTCCTACGAGCAGTACTTC.

The rearrangement links TRBV28 to TRBJ2-1, with 9 bases lining up with TRBD1. The CDR3 is made up of 15 amino acids. With 6 bases clipped from V and 9 bases from J, the junction kept 12 bases outside the gene matches. Germline V gives CDR1 MDHEN, CDR2 SYDVKM. The CDR3 nucleotides read TGTGCCAGCAGAACCGGGACAGGGTGGTTCATTGAGCAGTTCTTC. Translating it yields CASRTGTGWFIEQFF.

In this sample, this clonotype turned up a few times. This chain links TRBV28 with TRBJ2-6; D may be TRBD1 or TRBD2 (6 bases each). The CDR3 sequence is 15 residues long. Germline V CDR1 and CDR2: MDHEN, SYDVKM. The V end lost 5 bases, the J end lost 4 bases, and 12 bases lay between the germline ends. The CDR3 region is CASSLGGGGANVLTF. The CDR3 DNA follows: TGTGCCAGCAGTCTCGGGGGCGGCGGGGCCAACGTCCTGACTTTC.

This clonotype was observed many times. The chain uses TRBV11-2 and TRBJ2-2; 10 bases line up with TRBD2. Germline CDR1 is SGHAT and CDR2 is FQNNGV. J was trimmed by 4 bases and V by 5 bases; bases with no gene match: 10. This CDR3 is built from 17 residues. CDR3 in DNA: TGTGCCAGCAGCAACCATCGGACTAGCGGACCCACCGGGGAGCTGTTTTTT. Translated: CASSNHRTSGPTGELFF. Filled out from reference TRBV11-2 and TRBJ2-2, the complete variable domain reads EAGVAQSPRYKIIEKRQSVAFWCNPISGHATLYWYQQILGQGPKLLIQFQNNGVVDDSQLPKDRFSAERLKGVDSTLKIQPAKLEDSAVYLCASSNHRTSGPTGELFFGEGSRLTVL.

CDR3 sequence (DNA): TGCAGTGCTAGACCAAATGACGGAGGCAATCAGCCCCAGCATTTT. It specifies CSARPNDGGNQPQHF. This rearrangement joins TRBV20-1 to TRBJ1-5; D is unclear. The V gene lost 2 bases and the J gene lost 2 bases, with 13 bases spanning the gap. The CDR3 loop spans 15 amino acids. The germline V gene encodes CDR1 DFQATT and CDR2 SNEGSKA (reference sequence).

The V and J genes are TRBV19 and TRBJ2-7, with a possible D match to TRBD1 (6 bases). Germline V gene sequence: CDR1 LNHDA, CDR2 SQIVND (reference sequence). CDR3 length: 12 amino acids. V was clipped by 6 bases and J by 3 bases, with 9 bases between them. For the CDR3, the DNA is TGTGCCAGTAGCAGGGGAGACTACGAGCAGTACTTC. Amino acid sequence: CASSRGDYEQYF.

This sequence joins TRBV6-5 and TRBJ2-2; 8 bases are a match to TRBD2. The CDR3 loop spans 15 amino acids. V shed 6 bases and J 3 bases; nucleotides not matched to a gene: 6. Germline lookup yields CDR1 MNHEY and CDR2 SVGAGI. The CDR3 is CASSLGTRDTGELFF. CDR3 DNA: TGTGCCAGCAGCCTCGGGACTAGGGACACCGGGGAGCTGTTTTTT.

The chain combines TRBV20-1 with TRBJ1-1; D ambiguous. There are 14 residues in the CDR3. Germline lookup yields CDR1 DFQATT and CDR2 SNEGSKA (reference sequence). Trimming left V 3 bases short and J 0 bases short, with 11 bases between. The chain's CDR3 is CSASRGRMNTEAFF. The CDR3 nucleotides read TGCAGTGCTAGCCGTGGACGGATGAACACTGAAGCTTTCTTT.